The sample holds a few counts of the clone carrying this T cell receptor (beta chain). Combining a sample-barcoded 5' primer with a J-beta primer mix, a second PCR ran for 7 to 11 cycles. In TCRdb, the 5' RACE reads were re-called with MiXCR into one record per CDR3 protein. Among about 640,000 distinct CDR3 sequences listed, about 53% were seen once. This entry belongs to a study of blood T cells in healthy people across ages. V gave up 6 bases and J gave up 2 bases, with 10 bases separating them. CDR3 size: 13 residues. The V gene's germline CDR1 is MNHNS and CDR2 SASEGT. V is TRBV6-1 and J is TRBJ2-5; D not resolved. Sequencing was carried out using blood. The receptor's source is a man in his 60s in good health. The CDR3 spells CASRTGLQETQYF. DNA of the CDR3: TGTGCCAGCAGGACCGGGTTGCAAGAGACCCAGTACTTC.